These 26 T cell receptor beta chains share one sample of origin, sequenced in a study of OX40 agonist ivuxolimab in advanced cancers. TCRdb's table, derived via immunoSEQ multiplex PCR, lists solely in-frame clones and lacks some. The sample shows over 45,000 clones, roughly 77% of them seen only once. The starting material was CD4+ or CD8+ T cells sorted from blood, obtained in a trial of the OX40 agonist ivuxolimab. These receptors came from an adult with an advanced solid tumor such as melanoma, head and neck, liver or kidney cancer.

The chain couples TRBV5-8 to TRBJ2-3; D perhaps matches TRBD1 (5 bases). The CDR3 contains 14 residues. V lost 3 bases and J 3 bases, leaving 11 bases between the germline ends. The V gene's germline CDR1 is SGHTS and CDR2 YDEGEE. The CDR3 spells CASSSTTGTDTQYF. CDR3 coding DNA: TGTGCCAGCAGCTCCACTACAGGAACAGATACGCAGTATTTT.

The sample holds one count of this clone. The rearrangement joins TRBV7-9 to TRBJ2-7, with 8 bases that match TRBD1. Germline trimming cut 2 bases from V and 1 base from J; bases unmatched to any gene: 10. CDR1 SEHNR and CDR2 FQNEAQ come from the germline V gene (reference sequence). This CDR3 is built from 17 residues. CDR3 in amino acids: CASSLLAGGLGSYEQYF. The CDR3 DNA reads as TGTGCCAGCAGCTTACTTGCAGGGGGCCTGGGGTCCTACGAGCAGTACTTC.

The CDR3 here is CASSLGGSESYEQYF. In nucleotides, the CDR3 is TGCGCCAGCAGCTTGGGAGGATCTGAGTCCTACGAGCAGTACTTC. The chain employs TRBV5-1 and TRBJ2-7; D unresolved. Trimming cost V 0 bases and J 1 base, with 11 bases left between them. The CDR3 extends over 15 amino acids. Germline CDR1 SGHRS, CDR2 YFSETQ.

This chain connects TRBV18 to TRBJ1-4; 8 nucleotides match TRBD1. CDR1 is KGHSH, CDR2 LQKENI, per germline. The CDR3 totals 15 residues. Losses at the gene ends were 0 bases for V and 8 bases for J; bases not matched to a gene: 5. The CDR3 protein is CASSPPGQEGEKLFF. The CDR3 DNA reads TGTGCCAGCTCACCACCGGGACAGGAGGGGGAAAAACTGTTTTTT.

The CDR3 region has the DNA TGCGCCAGCGGGGTACAGGCGAACACTGAAGCTTTCTTT. It codes for CASGVQANTEAFF. This rearrangement joins TRBV5-1 to TRBJ1-1; D is possibly TRBD1 (5 bases). The CDR3 is 13 amino acids. Germline values: CDR1 SGHRS, CDR2 YFSETQ. The ends were cut back, 7 bases at V and 1 base at J, with 11 bases in the middle. The variable domain in full, with the rest retrieved from reference TRBV5-1 and TRBJ1-1, is KAGVTQTPRYLIKTRGQQVTLSCSPISGHRSVSWYQQTPGQGLQFLFEYFSETQRNKGNFPGRFSGRQFSNSRSEMNVSTLELGDSALYLCASGVQANTEAFFGQGTRLTVV.

The chain has TRBV29-1 and TRBJ2-7, with D unclear. V lost 6 bases, J lost 6 bases, and 18 bases lay in between. The CDR3 spans 13 residues. Per the germline V gene, CDR1 is SQVTM and CDR2 is ANQGSEA. DNA for the CDR3: TGCAGCGTGGCCCCTTCTGATACACTCGAGCAGTACTTC. Protein product: CSVAPSDTLEQYF.

The V gene is TRBV19, the J gene TRBJ1-4; no reliable D call. Germline lookup yields CDR1 LNHDA and CDR2 SQIVND (reference sequence). V was trimmed by 3 bases and J by 8 bases, leaving 16 bases between them. The CDR3 spans 15 residues. This CDR3 reads CASSMGGVNEEKLFF. DNA for the CDR3: TGTGCCAGTAGTATGGGTGGCGTAAACGAAGAAAAACTGTTTTTT. The full variable domain, with the rest looked up from reference TRBV19 and TRBJ1-4, is DGGITQSPKYLFRKEGQNVTLSCEQNLNHDAMYWYRQDPGQGLRLIYYSQIVNDFQKGDIAEGYSVSREKKESFPLTVTSAQKNPTAFYLCASSMGGVNEEKLFFGSGTQLSVL.

This clone was observed a handful of times. This CDR3 is also generated by other DNA sequences in the sample. The gene calls are TRBV11-1 and TRBJ2-5; 10 bases agree with TRBD1. The CDR3 is made up of 14 amino acids. In germline, CDR1 is SGHAT, CDR2 FQDESV (reference sequence). Trimming at V came to 6 bases and at J to 2 bases, leaving 3 bases not matched to a gene. CDR3 protein: CASSRGQGQETQYF. The CDR3 DNA reads as TGTGCCAGCAGTAGGGGACAGGGGCAAGAGACCCAGTACTTC.

V usage is TRBV7-8 and J usage is TRBJ2-7; 7 bases match TRBD1. The germline V gene encodes CDR1 SGHVS and CDR2 FQNEAQ. There are 18 residues in the CDR3. Trimming removed 4 bases from V and 5 bases from J; junction bases left unmatched: 20. Here the CDR3 DNA reads TGTGCCAGCAGCTCCCTGCCCCCAGAGGGGGCGTATTTCCACGAGCAGTACTTC. Encoded protein: CASSSLPPEGAYFHEQYF.

This clone was observed once. V and J are TRBV10-3 and TRBJ1-1; D unclear. Between the trimmed V and J ends, which lost 5 bases and 0 bases, there was a span of 4 bases. Germline assignment: CDR1 ENHRY and CDR2 SYGVKD. This CDR3 is 12 amino acids long. DNA for the CDR3: TGTGCCATCAGTAAGATGAACACTGAAGCTTTCTTT. It encodes CAISKMNTEAFF.

This chain connects TRBV11-2 to TRBJ2-3; D possibly uses TRBD1 or TRBD2 (5 bases each). CDR3 length: 14 residues. Germline V gives CDR1 SGHAT, CDR2 FQNNGV. The V end lost 7 bases, the J end lost 1 base, and 12 bases lay between the germline ends. The CDR3 DNA sequence: TGTGCCAGCAACGGGGACCGACGCACAGATACGCAGTATTTT. Its translation is CASNGDRRTDTQYF.

The rearrangement joins TRBV28 to TRBJ1-3, with a possible D match to TRBD1 (6 bases). Germline V gives CDR1 MDHEN, CDR2 SYDVKM. V was trimmed by 5 bases and J by 2 bases, leaving 13 bases between them. This CDR3 has 15 residues. CDR3 bases: TGTGCCAGCAGTCCCGCCAACAGGGCTGGAAACACCATATATTTT. Translation gives CASSPANRAGNTIYF.

This clone was picked up a small number of times. The chain employs TRBV18 and TRBJ1-5; D is unclear. The ends were cut back, 3 bases at V and 3 bases at J, with 3 bases in the middle. Looked up from germline, CDR1 is KGHSH and CDR2 is LQKENI. The CDR3 consists of 12 residues. The CDR3 sequence is CASSPYNQPQHF. Here the CDR3 DNA reads TGTGCCAGCTCACCGTACAATCAGCCCCAGCATTTT. Supplemented by reference TRBV18 and TRBJ1-5, the full variable domain reads NAGVMQNPRHLVRRRGQEARLRCSPMKGHSHVYWYRQLPEEGLKFMVYLQKENIIDESGMPKERFSAEFPKEGPSILRIQQVVRGDSAAYFCASSPYNQPQHFGDGTRLSIL.

V usage is TRBV5-6 and J usage is TRBJ2-5; 10 bases map to TRBD2. The last part of the DNA fits TRBJ2-7 better; the J call may be wrong. The germline V gene encodes CDR1 SGHDT and CDR2 YYEEEE. The CDR3 is 18 amino acids. This chain's CDR3 is CASSLGPSGGLGSYEQYF. CDR3 nucleotide sequence: TGTGCCAGCAGCTTGGGTCCTAGCGGGGGTTTGGGTTCCTACGAGCAGTACTTC.

The chain carries TRBV30 and TRBJ1-3, with no clear D. CDR1 and CDR2 from the germline V gene are GTSNPN and SVGIG (reference sequence). CDR3 size: 14 residues. With 0 bases removed from V and 1 base from J, the gap between germline ends came to 7 bases. The CDR3 loop is CAWSVPRSGNTIYF. In nucleotides, the CDR3 is TGTGCCTGGAGTGTACCCCGTTCTGGAAACACCATATATTTT.

The genes are TRBV19 and TRBJ1-1; D uncertain. The CDR3 loop spans 11 amino acids. Trimming shortened V by 3 bases and J by 7 bases, and 6 bases separated the two germline ends. Germline V gene sequence: CDR1 LNHDA, CDR2 SQIVND (reference sequence). The CDR3 region has the DNA TGTGCCAGTAGTATGAGCAGTGAAGCTTTCTTT. Protein sequence: CASSMSSEAFF.

The V call is TRBV6-5, the J call TRBJ1-2; no clear D gene. Trimming left V 0 bases short and J 3 bases short, with 11 bases between. The CDR3 extends over 15 amino acids. Germline V gene lookup returns CDR1 MNHEY and CDR2 SVGAGI. CDR3 nucleotides: TGTGCCAGCAGTTACTCAACAGATCGACACTATGGCTACACCTTC. The encoded protein is CASSYSTDRHYGYTF.

This chain connects TRBV2 to TRBJ1-4; a weak D match, TRBD1 (6 bases). CDR1 and CDR2 (germline): SNHLY, FYNNEI. This CDR3 is 14 amino acids long. Trimming took off 8 bases at V and 6 bases at J, with 16 bases between the two ends. The CDR3: CASGKGELDEKLFF. CDR3 in DNA: TGTGCCAGCGGGAAGGGGGAATTGGATGAAAAACTGTTTTTT. Filled out from reference TRBV2 and TRBJ1-4, the complete variable domain reads EPEVTQTPSHQVTQMGQEVILRCVPISNHLYFYWYRQILGQKVEFLVSFYNNEISEKSEIFDDQFSVERPDGSNFTLKIRSTKLEDSAMYFCASGKGELDEKLFFGSGTQLSVL.

The chain has TRBV19 and TRBJ1-3; D call uncertain. This CDR3 has 14 residues. V was trimmed by 3 bases and J by 2 bases, leaving 8 bases between them. Looked up from germline, CDR1 is LNHDA and CDR2 is SQIVND (reference sequence). The CDR3 DNA reads as TGTGCCAGTAGTATCGGGGAAGCTGGAAACACCATATATTTT. Its translation is CASSIGEAGNTIYF.

V gene TRBV5-1 combines with J gene TRBJ2-7; D is uncertain. The CDR3 is 14 residues long. V was cut by 1 base and J by 2 bases, with 10 bases left in between. CDR1 and CDR2 (germline): SGHRS, YFSETQ. This chain's CDR3 is CASSLFGSTYEQYF. The CDR3 coding sequence is TGCGCCAGCAGCTTGTTTGGGTCTACCTACGAGCAGTACTTC.

The CDR3 loop is CSVHQGSDTEAFF. CDR3 DNA sequence: TGCAGCGTTCACCAGGGGTCGGACACTGAAGCTTTCTTT. The chain is built from TRBV29-1 and TRBJ1-1; D is possibly TRBD1 (6 bases). Per germline, CDR1 SQVTM and CDR2 ANQGSEA. Trimming pared 5 bases from V and 3 bases from J, leaving 13 bases between. CDR3 length: 13 amino acids.

This clone showed up just a few times. The chain uses TRBV7-9 and TRBJ1-2; TRBD1 agrees at 10 bases. Trimming cost V 4 bases and J 4 bases; bases outside gene matches: 9. The CDR3 contains 16 residues. CDR1 and CDR2 (germline): SEHNR, FQNEAQ (reference sequence). The CDR3 bases are TGTGCCAGCAGCTCGAGAGACAGGGGGCTGGGCTATGGCTACACCTTC. Translating it yields CASSSRDRGLGYGYTF.

The chain uses TRBV4-1 and TRBJ2-3; TRBD2 aligns across 7 bases. CDR1 and CDR2 from the germline V gene are MGHRA and YSYEKL. The CDR3 length is 16 residues. With 3 bases clipped from V and 5 bases from J, the junction kept 11 bases outside the gene matches. The CDR3 reads CASSHPAGVLGDTQYF. CDR3 sequence (DNA): TGCGCCAGCAGCCACCCCGCGGGAGTCCTCGGAGATACGCAGTATTTT.

The rearrangement uses TRBV7-8 and TRBJ2-7; no clear D. The germline gives CDR1 SGHVS, CDR2 FQNEAQ. This CDR3 spans 14 amino acids. Trimming took off 2 bases at V and 4 bases at J, with 12 bases between the two ends. The DNA of the CDR3 is TGTGCCAGCAGCTTAAGTACAGCCACATACGAGCAGTACTTC. It yields the protein CASSLSTATYEQYF.

This clone has more than one count but fewer than ten. V and J are TRBV30 and TRBJ2-7; 7 bases align to TRBD1. The CDR3 contains 14 residues. Germline V gene lookup returns CDR1 GTSNPN and CDR2 SVGIG (reference sequence). The V and J ends lost 0 bases and 0 bases, in that order; junction bases with no gene match: 2. This chain's CDR3 is CAWSVGGASYEQYF. DNA of the CDR3: TGTGCCTGGAGTGTAGGGGGCGCCTCCTACGAGCAGTACTTC.

This clone was found once. The chain couples TRBV5-1 to TRBJ1-1; D gene ambiguous. V was clipped by 1 base and J by 4 bases, with 8 bases between them. The CDR3 has 13 amino acids. CDR1 SGHRS and CDR2 YFSETQ come from the germline V gene. The CDR3 is CASSLWGSTEAFF. In DNA, the CDR3 is TGCGCCAGCAGCTTGTGGGGTAGCACTGAAGCTTTCTTT.